What follows describes a single T cell receptor (beta chain). Its cognate antigen is unknown. This record comes from a study of Tregs in tolerant kidney transplant recipients. Whole-study findings and limits: Some patients' samples used different primers over time, so nucleotide sequences weren't comparable.

This CDR3 comprises 13 residues. V lost 1 base, J lost 7 bases, and 8 bases lay in between. Method: immunoSEQ multiplex PCR; TCRdb's copy keeps in-frame clones and lacks some. Among roughly 66,000 clones listed, roughly 92% were seen once. CD4+CD25+CD127- Tregs, CD4+CD25- non-Tregs, CD4 and CD8 cells were sorted. The receptor's source is a human donor who received a combined kidney and bone marrow transplant. The V call is TRBV5-3, the J call TRBJ2-2; a weak D match, TRBD1 (6 bases). TRBV5-3 qualifies as an ORF whose function is uncertain. The sequencing used CD8+ T cells from blood, collected before the transplant. CDR3 sequence: CARSLRTVGELFF. CDR3 nucleotides: TGTGCCAGAAGCTTGAGGACAGTCGGGGAGCTGTTTTTT.